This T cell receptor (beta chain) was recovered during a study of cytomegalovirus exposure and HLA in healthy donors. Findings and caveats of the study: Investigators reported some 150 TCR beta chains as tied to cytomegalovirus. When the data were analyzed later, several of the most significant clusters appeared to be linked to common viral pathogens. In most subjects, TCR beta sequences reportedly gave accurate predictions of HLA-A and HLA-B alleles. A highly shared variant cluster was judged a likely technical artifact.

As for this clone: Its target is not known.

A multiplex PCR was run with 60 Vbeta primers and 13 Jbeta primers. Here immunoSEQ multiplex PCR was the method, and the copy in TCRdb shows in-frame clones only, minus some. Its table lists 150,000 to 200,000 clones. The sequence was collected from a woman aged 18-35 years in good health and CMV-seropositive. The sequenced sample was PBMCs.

The DNA for the CDR3 is TGTGCCAGCAGTGCCCAGGGCCGTGGCAATCAGCCCCAGCATTTT. Its translation: CASSAQGRGNQPQHF. V is TRBV2 and J is TRBJ1-5; TRBD1 might be the D (5 bases). V gave up 4 bases and J gave up 2 bases, with 12 bases separating them. This CDR3 has 15 amino acids. Looked up from germline, CDR1 is SNHLY and CDR2 is FYNNEI.